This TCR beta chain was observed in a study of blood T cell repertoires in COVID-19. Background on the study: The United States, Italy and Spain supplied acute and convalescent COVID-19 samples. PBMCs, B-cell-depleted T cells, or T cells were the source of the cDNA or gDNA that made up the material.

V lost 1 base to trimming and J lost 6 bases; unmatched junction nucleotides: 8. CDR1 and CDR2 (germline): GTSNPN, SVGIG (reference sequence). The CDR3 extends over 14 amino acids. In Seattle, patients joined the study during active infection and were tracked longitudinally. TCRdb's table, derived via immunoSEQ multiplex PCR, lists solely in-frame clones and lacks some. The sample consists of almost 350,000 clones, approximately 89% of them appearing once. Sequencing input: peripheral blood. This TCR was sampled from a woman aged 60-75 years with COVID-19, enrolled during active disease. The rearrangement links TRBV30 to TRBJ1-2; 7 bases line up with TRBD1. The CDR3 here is CAWSALGGADGYTF. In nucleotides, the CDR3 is TGTGCCTGGAGTGCACTAGGGGGCGCGGATGGCTACACCTTC.